The next 26 T cell receptor beta chains were all read from a single sample in a study of glioma-infiltrating T cells. Amplification of TCR alpha and beta CDR3 regions from RNA used iRepertoire nested multiplex PCR. Each CDR3 protein gets one entry after TCRdb re-called the multiplex PCR reads with MiXCR. The table lists under 20,000 distinct CDR3 sequences, 55% to 75% of them singletons. Source material: glioma tissue, nonneoplastic brain tissue, or PBMCs (not recorded which). These receptors all stem from a human donor with low-grade glioma or glioblastoma, undergoing nonglioma brain surgery, or in good health (not recorded which).

This clonotype was observed many times. The rearrangement joins TRBV12-5 to TRBJ2-7; D remains ambiguous. The CDR3 is made up of 12 amino acids. From germline, CDR1 is LGHNT and CDR2 FRNRAP. V shed 1 base and J shed 0 bases, with 1 base lying between them. This CDR3 is CASGLASYEQYF. Here the CDR3 DNA reads TGTGCTAGTGGTTTGGCCTCCTACGAGCAGTACTTC.

Relative to its sample, this clonotype is medium-sized. CDR3 nucleotides: TGTGCCAGCAGTTACAGCAGAGTAGGATATTCCTACGAGCAGTACTTC. Translating gives CASSYSRVGYSYEQYF. The rearrangement uses TRBV6-2 or TRBV6-3 and TRBJ2-7; unclear D gene. Deletions cut 2 bases from V and 1 base from J, with 15 bases between. This CDR3 is 16 amino acids long. CDR1 is MNHEY, CDR2 SVGEGT, per germline.

This clonotype was found once. This chain links TRBV6-6 with TRBJ2-7, with D unresolved. The CDR3 consists of 12 residues. Germline V lookup: CDR1 MNHNY, CDR2 SVGAGI (reference sequence). V was clipped by 0 bases and J by 5 bases, with 5 bases between them. CDR3 nucleotides: TGTGCCAGCAGTTACTCGGCACACGAGCAGTACTTC. The encoded protein is CASSYSAHEQYF.

This clonotype was seen a few times. This chain joins TRBV20-1 and TRBJ1-2; 7 bases agree with TRBD1. The CDR3 is 13 residues long. Germline V lookup: CDR1 DFQATT, CDR2 SNEGSKA (reference sequence). As DNA, the CDR3 is TGCACAACTCGTGACAGGGAGAACTATGGCTACACCTTC. It translates to CTTRDRENYGYTF.

This clonotype appeared many times. The gene calls are TRBV7-2 and TRBJ2-3; D is unclear. Germline V lookup: CDR1 SGHTA, CDR2 FQGNSA. Trimming left V 5 bases short and J 0 bases short, with 9 bases between. This CDR3 spans 14 amino acids. CDR3 nucleotide sequence: TGTGCCAGCAGCCGAGACTCTAGCACAGATACGCAGTATTTT. It is translated as CASSRDSSTDTQYF.

In this sample, this clonotype turned up a few times. This sequence joins TRBV5-4 and TRBJ2-3; D gene ambiguous. V lost 1 base, J lost 1 base, and 7 bases lay in between. Germline CDR1 SGHNT, CDR2 YYREEE (reference sequence). The CDR3 spans 14 residues. This chain's CDR3 is CASSLSRRTDTQYF. CDR3 nucleotide sequence: TGTGCCAGCAGCTTGTCCAGGCGCACAGATACGCAGTATTTT.

Turning to this clonotype: A read error may be the cause here, since a much bigger clone is one base away. V gene TRBV29-1 combines with J gene TRBJ1-5; 7 bases map to TRBD1. Germline V gives CDR1 SQVTM, CDR2 ANQGSEA. This CDR3 is built from 14 residues. CDR3 protein: CSVPGTESSQPQHF. In DNA form, the CDR3 reads TGCAGCGTTCCCGGGACAGAGAGCAGTCAGCCCCAGCATTTT.

Regarding this clonotype: Mismatch with germline at one junction end may stem from a read error. The chain recombines TRBV6-1 with TRBJ1-1; D is possibly TRBD1 (5 bases). The germline CDR1 and CDR2 sequences are MNHNS and SASEGT. The CDR3 length is 13 residues. The CDR3 coding sequence is TGTGCCAGCACCCCTCGACAGAACACTGAAGCTTCCTTT. Translated, it gives CASTPRQNTEASF.

The chain uses TRBV27 and TRBJ2-1, with 8 bases matching TRBD1. The V gene's germline CDR1 is MNHEY and CDR2 SMNVEV (reference sequence). The CDR3 spans 14 residues. The trim removed 2 bases at V and 3 bases at J, leaving 0 bases unmatched. CDR3: CASSLGTGYNEQFF. The CDR3 coding sequence is TGTGCCAGCAGTTTAGGGACAGGCTACAATGAGCAGTTCTTC.

The CDR3 DNA is TGTGCCAGCAGCTTAGATCTTGGGACAGGTACCCATGGCTACACCTTC. Protein sequence: CASSLDLGTGTHGYTF. The chain joins TRBV11-2 to TRBJ1-2, with TRBD1 matching 8 bases. Germline trimming cut 0 bases from V and 6 bases from J; bases unmatched to any gene: 9. CDR1 is SGHAT, CDR2 FQNNGV, per germline. The CDR3 consists of 16 residues.

The chain carries TRBV20-1 and TRBJ1-4, with D tentatively TRBD1 (6 bases). The CDR3 spans 12 residues. V gave up 0 bases and J gave up 8 bases, with 7 bases separating them. Germline V CDR1 and CDR2: DFQATT, SNEGSKA (reference sequence). CDR3 region: CSARDQGEKLFF. The CDR3 coding sequence is TGCAGTGCTAGAGATCAGGGGGAAAAACTGTTTTTT.

This clonotype was counted ten times or more. The chain carries TRBV12-5 and TRBJ2-1; 11 nucleotides align to TRBD2. The V segment lost 1 base and the J segment 6 bases; nucleotides outside the gene matches: 2. CDR1 and CDR2 from the germline V gene are LGHNT and FRNRAP. The CDR3 totals 15 residues. CDR3 sequence: CASGLAGLAVNEQFF. CDR3 sequence (DNA): TGTGCTAGTGGTTTGGCGGGACTAGCGGTCAATGAGCAGTTCTTC.

The chain employs TRBV20-1 and TRBJ2-7, with 9 bases lining up with TRBD1. The CDR3 extends over 13 amino acids. The germline CDR1 and CDR2 sequences are DFQATT and SNEGSKA (reference sequence). V dropped 4 bases and J dropped 6; count of bases not matched to a gene: 7. CDR3 DNA sequence: TGCAGTGCTACTAGGGACAGGGTCGGCGAGCAGTACTTC. It encodes CSATRDRVGEQYF.

V is TRBV7-2 and J is TRBJ2-1; no firm D call. The germline CDR1 and CDR2 sequences are SGHTA and FQGNSA. The CDR3 has 13 residues. The V gene lost 1 base and the J gene lost 6 bases, with 7 bases spanning the gap. DNA of the CDR3: TGTGCCAGCAGCTTAGAAACGTTCAATGAGCAGTTCTTC. Protein: CASSLETFNEQFF.

The chain uses TRBV10-3 and TRBJ2-7; 7 nucleotides match TRBD1. With V trimmed by 10 bases and J by 3 bases, 24 bases remained unmatched. CDR1 and CDR2 (germline): ENHRY, SYGVKD. The CDR3 contains 18 residues. For the CDR3, the DNA is TGTGCCACCGACAACCTTAGCTCCCGGGACAGCATCTTCTACGAGCAGTACTTC. It codes for CATDNLSSRDSIFYEQYF.

The J gene is TRBJ2-1, the V gene TRBV20-1, with D possibly being TRBD1 (5 bases). The CDR3 extends over 14 amino acids. Trimming cost V 1 base and J 7 bases, with 14 bases left between them. The germline V gene has CDR1 DFQATT and CDR2 SNEGSKA (reference sequence). As DNA, the CDR3 is TGCAGTGCTAGAGTCATCCAGGGTCCGAATGAGCAGTTCTTC. Protein: CSARVIQGPNEQFF.

This clonotype was counted a single time. The chain employs TRBV7-2 and TRBJ2-3; a possible D gene is TRBD1 (5 bases). From germline, CDR1 is SGHTA and CDR2 FQGNSA. The CDR3 runs 15 residues. Trimming removed 5 bases at V and 2 bases at J, with 14 bases between. The DNA for the CDR3 is TGTGCCAGCAGCCAACAGGTCTTAGACACAGATACGCAGTATTTT. Its translation is CASSQQVLDTDTQYF.

The chain links TRBV6-4 to TRBJ2-1; D gene uncertain. This CDR3 is 14 amino acids long. Trimming left V 2 bases short and J 2 bases short, with 7 bases between. The germline gives CDR1 MRHNA, CDR2 SNTAGT. The CDR3 nucleotides read TGTGCCAGCAGTGACAGGGTAGCCTACAATGAGCAGTTCTTC. This gives the protein CASSDRVAYNEQFF.

The genes are TRBV15 and TRBJ1-1; D might be TRBD1 (5 bases). The length of the CDR3 is 13 residues. Trimming removed 3 bases at V and 7 bases at J, with 12 bases between. The germline V gene has CDR1 LNHNV and CDR2 YYDKDF (reference sequence). As DNA, the CDR3 is TGTGCCACCAGCAGGGGAGGAGGGGTTGAAGCTTTCTTT. It encodes CATSRGGGVEAFF.

This clonotype was seen only once. One end of the junction fails to match germline, which may point to a read error. The chain employs TRBV6-1 and TRBJ2-3; perhaps D is TRBD1 or TRBD2 (5 bases each). CDR1 MNHNS and CDR2 SASEGT come from the germline V gene. This CDR3 contains 14 residues. The CDR3 sequence is CASREAWGTDTQYF. CDR3 bases: TGTGCCAGCAGGGAAGCTTGGGGGACAGATACGCAGTATTTT.

This clonotype was picked up a small number of times. The J gene is TRBJ2-7, the V gene TRBV24-1; either TRBD1 or TRBD2 may fit D (5 bases each). In germline, CDR1 is KGHDR, CDR2 SFDVKD. This CDR3 contains 19 residues. V lost 1 base to trimming and J lost 6 bases, with 27 bases between them. The CDR3 here is CATSDFRNEGDPARGEQYF. The CDR3 DNA follows: TGTGCCACCAGTGATTTCCGGAACGAAGGGGACCCGGCGAGGGGCGAGCAGTACTTC.

This clonotype is classed as medium-sized. This sequence joins TRBV27 and TRBJ2-7; unclear D gene. This CDR3 has 13 residues. Germline V gene lookup returns CDR1 MNHEY and CDR2 SMNVEV (reference sequence). V lost 2 bases and J lost 3, with 8 bases in between. The chain's CDR3 is CASSLSRNYEQYF. CDR3 DNA: TGTGCCAGCAGTTTAAGCCGGAACTACGAGCAGTACTTC.

Concerning this clonotype itself: Mismatch with germline at one junction end may stem from a read error. The rearrangement links TRBV9 to TRBJ1-3; no reliable D call. The CDR3 covers 15 residues. Germline CDR1 reads SGDLS; CDR2 reads YYNGEE. The CDR3 DNA reads as TGTGCCAGCAGCGTAACCTCTGGCTCTGGAAACACCATACATTTT. As protein: CASSVTSGSGNTIHF.

This clonotype was detected a few times. The chain has TRBV24-1 and TRBJ1-5, with 7 nucleotides matching TRBD1. This CDR3 region has 14 residues. V lost 9 bases and J lost 0; bases outside the gene matches: 4. Germline V gives CDR1 KGHDR, CDR2 SFDVKD. In nucleotides, the CDR3 is TGTGCCACCGCAGGACAGGTTAGCAATCAGCCCCAGCATTTT. Translated, it gives CATAGQVSNQPQHF.

This sequence joins TRBV6-9 and TRBJ2-7; 8 positions match TRBD2. CDR1 and CDR2 from the germline V gene are MNHGY and SVAAGI. The V and J ends lost 3 bases and 2 bases, in that order; junction bases with no gene match: 6. This CDR3 spans 15 amino acids. The CDR3 sequence is CASSYVLREAYEQYF. Here the CDR3 DNA reads TGTGCCAGCAGTTACGTTCTGCGGGAGGCCTACGAGCAGTACTTC.

The rearrangement uses TRBV6-2 or TRBV6-3 and TRBJ2-3; D might be TRBD2 (5 bases). V lost 2 bases, J lost 0 bases, and 9 bases lay in between. The germline V gene encodes CDR1 MNHEY and CDR2 SVGEGT. This CDR3 comprises 15 residues. CDR3 sequence: CASSYVASSTDTQYF. CDR3 sequence (DNA): TGTGCCAGCAGTTACGTAGCGAGTAGCACAGATACGCAGTATTTT.